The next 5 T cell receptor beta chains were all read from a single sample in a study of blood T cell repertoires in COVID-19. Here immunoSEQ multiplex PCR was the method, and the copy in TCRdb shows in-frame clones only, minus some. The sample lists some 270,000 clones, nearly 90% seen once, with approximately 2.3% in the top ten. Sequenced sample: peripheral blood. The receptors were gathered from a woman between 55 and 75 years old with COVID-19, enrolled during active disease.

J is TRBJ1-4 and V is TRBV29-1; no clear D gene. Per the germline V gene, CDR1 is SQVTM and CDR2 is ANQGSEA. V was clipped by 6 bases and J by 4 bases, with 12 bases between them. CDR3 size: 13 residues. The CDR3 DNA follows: TGCAGCGTCAAATTAGCTAATAATGAAAAACTGTTTTTT. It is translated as CSVKLANNEKLFF. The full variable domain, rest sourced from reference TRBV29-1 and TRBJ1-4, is SAVISQKPSRDICQRGTSLTIQCQVDSQVTMMFWYRQQPGQSLTLIATANQGSEATYESGFVIDKFPISRPNLTFSTLTVSNMSPEDSSIYLCSVKLANNEKLFFGSGTQLSVL.

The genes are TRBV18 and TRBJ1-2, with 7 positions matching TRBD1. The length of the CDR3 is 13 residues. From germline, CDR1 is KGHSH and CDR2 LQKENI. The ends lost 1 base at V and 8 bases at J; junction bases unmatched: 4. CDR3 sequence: CASSPLAGGGYTF. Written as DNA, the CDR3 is TGTGCCAGCTCACCACTAGCAGGGGGAGGCTACACCTTC.

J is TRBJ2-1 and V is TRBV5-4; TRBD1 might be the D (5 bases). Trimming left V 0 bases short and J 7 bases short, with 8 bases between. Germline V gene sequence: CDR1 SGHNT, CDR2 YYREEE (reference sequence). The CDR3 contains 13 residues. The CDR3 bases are TGTGCCAGCAGCTTGGGGGGCAGGAATGAGCAGTTCTTC. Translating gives CASSLGGRNEQFF.

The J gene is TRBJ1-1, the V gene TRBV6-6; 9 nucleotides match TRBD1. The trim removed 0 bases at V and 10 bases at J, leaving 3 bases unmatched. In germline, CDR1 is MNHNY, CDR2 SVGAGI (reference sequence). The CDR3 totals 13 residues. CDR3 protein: CASSYSTGGLAFF. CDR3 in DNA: TGTGCCAGCAGTTACTCTACAGGGGGCTTAGCTTTCTTT.

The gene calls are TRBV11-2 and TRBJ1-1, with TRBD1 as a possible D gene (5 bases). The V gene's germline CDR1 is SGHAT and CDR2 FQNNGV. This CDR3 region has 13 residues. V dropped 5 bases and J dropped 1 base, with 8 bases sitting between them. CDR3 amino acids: CASSPTGNTEAFF. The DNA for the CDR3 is TGTGCCAGCAGCCCCACAGGGAACACTGAAGCTTTCTTT.